Below, 2 T cell receptor beta chains from the same sample are listed, as sequenced in a study of monozygotic twins with inflammatory bowel disease. Reanalyzing the 5' RACE reads, TCRdb keeps one entry per CDR3 protein, without DNA. The repertoire table contains 2 distinct CDR3 sequences. The sample consisted of blood. Every receptor here comes from a human donor with ulcerative colitis or Crohn's disease, or a healthy co-twin of an affected twin (not recorded which). This table probably holds off-target reads from a library built for another chain.

This clonotype is classed as hyperexpanded by frequency. The CDR3 protein is CTSSQEEFGGSQGNLIF. This chain connects TRBV1 to TRBJ1-1. TRBV1 is reported as a pseudogene. This CDR3 has 17 amino acids.

This clonotype ranks as hyperexpanded in terms of frequency. The chain carries TRBV7-2 and TRBJ2-7; TCRdb names TRBD1, which stays unverified in the absence of DNA. The CDR3 sequence is 11 residues long. Germline loops: CDR1 SGHTA, CDR2 FQGNSA. The CDR3 loop is CASRVGETQYF. The full variable domain, rest sourced from reference TRBV7-2 and TRBJ2-7, is GAGVSQSPSNKVTEKGKDVELRCDPISGHTALYWYRQSLGQGLEFLIYFQGNSAPDKSGLPSDRFSAERTGGSVSTLTIQRTQQEDSAVYLCASRVGETQYFGPGTRLTVT.